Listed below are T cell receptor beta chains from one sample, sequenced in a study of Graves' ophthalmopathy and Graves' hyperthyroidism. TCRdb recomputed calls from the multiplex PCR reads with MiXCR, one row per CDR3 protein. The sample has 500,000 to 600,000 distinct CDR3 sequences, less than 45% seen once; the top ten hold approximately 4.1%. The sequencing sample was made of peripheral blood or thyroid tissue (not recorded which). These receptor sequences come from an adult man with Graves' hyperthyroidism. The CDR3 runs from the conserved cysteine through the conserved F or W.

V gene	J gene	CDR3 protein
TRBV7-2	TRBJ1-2	CASSSQGMDGYTF
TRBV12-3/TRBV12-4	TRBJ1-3	CASSYSRQDKGSGNTIYF
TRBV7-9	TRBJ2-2	CASSPKQRTPNTGELFF
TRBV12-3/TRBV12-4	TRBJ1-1	CASSLDGRAFF
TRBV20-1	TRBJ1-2	CSASRGGGYTF
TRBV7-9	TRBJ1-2	CATSVPGGRGYTF
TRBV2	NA	CASSPQQGTGELFF
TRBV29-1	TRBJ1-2	CSVAEGLGGYTF
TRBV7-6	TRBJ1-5	CASSPQGYSNQPQHF
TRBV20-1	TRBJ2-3	CSASNIREVSTDTQYF
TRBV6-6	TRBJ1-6	CASSYFGQLDSPLHF
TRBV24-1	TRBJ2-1	CATSDVAPPYNEQFF
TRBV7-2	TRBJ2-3	CASSVSGMGTDTQYF
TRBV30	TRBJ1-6	CAWTRWVLRMNSPLHF
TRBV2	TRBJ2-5	CASSGTASETQYF
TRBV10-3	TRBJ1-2	CAIRGTGGAEDYGYTF
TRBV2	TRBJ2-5	CASGETGYF
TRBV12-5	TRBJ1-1	CASGFGSFGRAQNTEAFF
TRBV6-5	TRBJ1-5	CASSTLGQNSNQPQHF
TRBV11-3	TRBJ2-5	CASSRGMETQYF
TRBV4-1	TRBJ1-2	CASSHLTGGDGYTF
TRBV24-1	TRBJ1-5	CATSDFGTGPQHF
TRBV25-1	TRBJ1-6	CASSSTGGGSPLHF
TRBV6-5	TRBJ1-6	CASSYPLGQGYSPLHF
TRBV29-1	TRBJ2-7	CSVGVGPGEQYF
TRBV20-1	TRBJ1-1	CSAKDWSTEAFF
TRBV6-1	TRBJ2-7	CASSEAKGTGHYEQYF
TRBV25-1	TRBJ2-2	CASSQWEVSGGANTGELFF
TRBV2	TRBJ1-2	CASTPVEGIHGYTF
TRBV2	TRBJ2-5	CAWSDGRETQYF
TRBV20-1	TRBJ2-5	CSARRTTDYQETQYF
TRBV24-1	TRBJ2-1	CATSDREGLGSNEQFF
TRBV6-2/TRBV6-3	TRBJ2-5	CASRKIDSEETQYF
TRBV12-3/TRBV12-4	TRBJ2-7	CASSFGTGGEQYF
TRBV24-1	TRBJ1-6	CATSVRDTLHF
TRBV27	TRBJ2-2	CASSPITSGGELFF
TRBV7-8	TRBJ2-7	CASSLAPGQGVNEQYF
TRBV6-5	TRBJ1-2	CASSYPAHGTDGYTF
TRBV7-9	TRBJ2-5	CASRLAGERYF
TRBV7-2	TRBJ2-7	CASTLVAGGTYEQYF
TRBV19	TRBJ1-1	CASSIPPDTEAFF
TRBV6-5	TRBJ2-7	CATRPGTGVYEQYF
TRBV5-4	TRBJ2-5	CASSPRDRGDETQYF
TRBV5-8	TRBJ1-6	CASGLEVGGNSPLHF
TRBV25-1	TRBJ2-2	CASSEFPRTGNTGELFF
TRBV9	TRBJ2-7	CVSSLMGNYEQYF
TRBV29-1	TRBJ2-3	CSAGQGTSGALGGQYF
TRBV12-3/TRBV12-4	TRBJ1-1	CASSLGGRNMNTEAFF